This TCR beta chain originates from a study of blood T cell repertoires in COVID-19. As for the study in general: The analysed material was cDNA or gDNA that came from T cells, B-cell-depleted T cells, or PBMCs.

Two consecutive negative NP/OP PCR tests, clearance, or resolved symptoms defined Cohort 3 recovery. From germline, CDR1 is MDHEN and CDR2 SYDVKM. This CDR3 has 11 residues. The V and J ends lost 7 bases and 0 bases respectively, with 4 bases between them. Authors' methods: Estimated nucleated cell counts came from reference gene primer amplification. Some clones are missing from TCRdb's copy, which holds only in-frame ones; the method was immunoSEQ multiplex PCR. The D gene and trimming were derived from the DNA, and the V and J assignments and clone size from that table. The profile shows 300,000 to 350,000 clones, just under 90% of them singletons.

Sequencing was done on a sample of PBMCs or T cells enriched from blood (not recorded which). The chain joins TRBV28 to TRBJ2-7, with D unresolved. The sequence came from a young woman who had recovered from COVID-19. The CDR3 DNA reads TGTGCCAGCACCGGCTCCTACGAGCAGTACTTC. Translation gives CASTGSYEQYF.